What follows are 28 T cell receptor beta chains derived from one specimen sequenced in a study of T-cell memory formation after mild COVID-19. A single record per CDR3 protein comes from TCRdb applying MiXCR to the 5' RACE reads. The sample holds about 290,000 distinct CDR3 sequences; around a sixth are singletons and the top ten take roughly 23%. Sequenced sample: PBMCs or a T cell subset sorted from them (not recorded which). The receptors were gathered from a man between 18 and 29 years old who had mild COVID-19 (a few samples of this study predate the infection). Cell type and time point are not known.

This chain joins TRBV19 and TRBJ2-1; tentatively, D is TRBD1 (5 bases). V gave up 10 bases and J gave up 10 bases, with 11 bases separating them. The CDR3 is made up of 10 amino acids. CDR1 is LNHDA, CDR2 SQIVND, per germline (reference sequence). The CDR3 DNA sequence: TGTGCCATGGGGCTCAGGGAGCAGTTCTTC. This gives the protein CAMGLREQFF.

The chain links TRBV5-1 to TRBJ2-7; no clear D. V was cut by 0 bases and J by 2 bases, with 6 bases left in between. This CDR3 is 13 amino acids long. Germline V gene lookup returns CDR1 SGHRS and CDR2 YFSETQ. CDR3 region: CASSLAQAYEQYF. As DNA, the CDR3 is TGCGCCAGCAGCTTGGCCCAGGCCTACGAGCAGTACTTC. Full variable domain (missing parts from reference TRBV5-1 and TRBJ2-7): KAGVTQTPRYLIKTRGQQVTLSCSPISGHRSVSWYQQTPGQGLQFLFEYFSETQRNKGNFPGRFSGRQFSNSRSEMNVSTLELGDSALYLCASSLAQAYEQYFGPGTRLTVT.

This clonotype was seen only a few times. The chain recombines TRBV27 with TRBJ2-7; D might be TRBD2 (5 bases). Germline assignment: CDR1 MNHEY and CDR2 SMNVEV (reference sequence). The V gene lost 0 bases and the J gene lost 6 bases, with 12 bases spanning the gap. The CDR3 spans 14 residues. CDR3 sequence (DNA): TGTGCCAGCAGTTTATCGAGGAGGAGTCGCGAGCAGTACTTC. Residues: CASSLSRRSREQYF.

This clonotype turned up a few times. The chain links TRBV7-3 to TRBJ2-3; D is perhaps TRBD1 (7 bases). Germline CDR1 and CDR2: SGHTA and FQGTGA. The V and J ends lost 5 bases and 5 bases respectively, with 17 bases between them. This CDR3 region has 15 residues. CDR3 amino acids: CASSPGGGRGDTQYF. For the CDR3, the DNA is TGTGCCAGCAGCCCTGGAGGGGGCCGAGGAGATACGCAGTATTTT.

This clonotype was observed a few times. J is TRBJ1-2 and V is TRBV5-1, with D possibly being TRBD1 (5 bases). Trimming pared 1 base from V and 2 bases from J, leaving 12 bases between. CDR3 length equals 15 residues. Germline CDR1 is SGHRS and CDR2 is YFSETQ. The CDR3 region is CASSLTGDQNYGYTF. In nucleotides, the CDR3 is TGCGCCAGCAGCTTGACGGGGGACCAAAACTATGGCTACACCTTC. Together with reference TRBV5-1 and TRBJ1-2, the CDR3 gives the full variable domain: KAGVTQTPRYLIKTRGQQVTLSCSPISGHRSVSWYQQTPGQGLQFLFEYFSETQRNKGNFPGRFSGRQFSNSRSEMNVSTLELGDSALYLCASSLTGDQNYGYTFGSGTRLTVV.

The sample holds many counts of this clonotype. The V gene is TRBV12-3 or TRBV12-4, the J gene TRBJ1-2; D call uncertain. This CDR3 is 14 amino acids long. V was pared by 1 base and J by 2 bases, with 8 bases between. CDR3: CASSLGGENYGYTF. The CDR3 DNA reads as TGTGCCAGCAGTTTAGGCGGCGAAAACTATGGCTACACCTTC.

This clonotype was counted only a few times. The rearrangement joins TRBV4-3 to TRBJ1-1, with unresolved D. Trimming stripped 0 bases from V and 5 bases from J, with 16 bases between. Per the germline V gene, CDR1 is LGHNA and CDR2 is YSLEER. The CDR3 has 16 amino acids. CDR3 DNA sequence: TGCGCCAGCAGCCAAGATCCCCTTGAGCTGCGGACTGAAGCTTTCTTT. It translates to CASSQDPLELRTEAFF.

The chain combines TRBV5-1 with TRBJ2-5; D not certain. Germline V gene data show CDR1 as SGHRS and CDR2 as YFSETQ. Trimming removed 2 bases at V and 5 bases at J, with 16 bases between. This CDR3 region has 15 residues. CDR3 in amino acids: CASSFLKGSGETQYF. CDR3 coding DNA: TGCGCCAGCAGCTTCCTGAAGGGCTCCGGGGAGACCCAGTACTTC.

This chain uses TRBV2 with TRBJ2-5; D is unclear. Between the trimmed V and J ends, which lost 7 bases and 4 bases, there was a span of 7 bases. CDR1 is SNHLY and CDR2 is FYNNEI in the germline V gene. The CDR3 totals 11 residues. The CDR3 DNA sequence: TGTGCCAGCACACAGTTAGAGACCCAGTACTTC. As protein: CASTQLETQYF.

The chain is built from TRBV5-6 and TRBJ2-7; 8 bases are shared with TRBD1. J gave up 7 bases and V 3 bases, and 3 bases lay outside the gene matches. CDR1 is SGHDT, CDR2 YYEEEE, per germline. This CDR3 has 12 residues. The chain's CDR3 is CASSWTGWEQYF. The CDR3 DNA is TGTGCCAGCAGCTGGACAGGGTGGGAGCAGTACTTC.

The table lists this clonotype with a few counts. V usage is TRBV18 and J usage is TRBJ2-5; D might be TRBD2 (6 bases). Germline CDR1 and CDR2: KGHSH and LQKENI. Trimming took off 10 bases at V and 1 base at J, with 16 bases between the two ends. The CDR3 is 14 amino acids. As DNA, the CDR3 is TGTGCCACCGACATGGGGACTTCCCAAGAGACCCAGTACTTC. Translated: CATDMGTSQETQYF.

The chain joins TRBV5-4 to TRBJ1-2; maybe TRBD1 (5 bases). CDR1 is SGHNT and CDR2 is YYREEE in the germline V gene (reference sequence). Trimming stripped 3 bases from V and 5 bases from J, with 20 bases between. The CDR3 spans 16 residues. This CDR3 reads CASSSFVAQGDYGYTF. CDR3 DNA sequence: TGTGCCAGCAGCTCATTTGTGGCTCAGGGTGATTATGGCTACACCTTC.

The chain couples TRBV9 to TRBJ2-3, with 8 bases that match TRBD2. Germline V gene sequence: CDR1 SGDLS, CDR2 YYNGEE. The CDR3 is 18 amino acids. The ends lost 0 bases at V and 1 base at J; junction bases unmatched: 10. The CDR3 loop reads CASSVAAYTGGGTDTQYF. The DNA for the CDR3 is TGTGCCAGCAGCGTAGCGGCTTATACGGGGGGGGGCACAGATACGCAGTATTTT.

The rearrangement uses TRBV7-9 and TRBJ1-5, with D possibly TRBD1 on 6 matching bases. Between the trimmed V and J ends, which lost 4 bases and 6 bases, there was a span of 13 bases. Per germline, CDR1 SEHNR and CDR2 FQNEAQ (reference sequence). The CDR3 covers 14 residues. This CDR3 is CASSSTGFRQPQHF. The DNA for the CDR3 is TGTGCCAGCAGCTCCACAGGGTTCCGTCAGCCCCAGCATTTT.

The chain has TRBV6-5 and TRBJ2-7; either TRBD1 or TRBD2 may supply D (5 bases each). CDR1 is MNHEY, CDR2 SVGAGI, per germline. The length of the CDR3 is 13 residues. Trimming removed 4 bases at V and 6 bases at J, with 13 bases between. The CDR3 region has the DNA TGTGCCAGCAGTTCTCCGGGGCCTGTCGAGCAGTACTTC. This encodes CASSSPGPVEQYF.

This clonotype was observed a few times. V and J are TRBV7-9 and TRBJ2-7, with 10 bases that match TRBD1. V was clipped by 11 bases and J by 4 bases; unmatched bases: 5. Germline CDR1 reads SEHNR; CDR2 reads FQNEAQ (reference sequence). The CDR3 length is 12 residues. The CDR3 DNA is TGTGCCTGCGACAGGGGGCTGTACGAGCAGTACTTC. Its protein is CACDRGLYEQYF.

In its sample, this clonotype was seen a few times. In DNA, the CDR3 is TGTGCCAGCAGCTTCCCCAGGGTCGGCACTGAAGCTTTCTTT. It translates to CASSFPRVGTEAFF. The J gene is TRBJ1-1, the V gene TRBV11-2, with TRBD1 as a possible D gene (5 bases). The CDR3 covers 14 residues. V was clipped by 3 bases and J by 4 bases, with 12 bases between them. The V gene's germline CDR1 is SGHAT and CDR2 FQNNGV. The variable domain in full, with the rest retrieved from reference TRBV11-2 and TRBJ1-1, is EAGVAQSPRYKIIEKRQSVAFWCNPISGHATLYWYQQILGQGPKLLIQFQNNGVVDDSQLPKDRFSAERLKGVDSTLKIQPAKLEDSAVYLCASSFPRVGTEAFFGQGTRLTVV.

There are a few counts of this clonotype. The chain combines TRBV7-3 with TRBJ2-3, with a possible D match to TRBD1 (5 bases). The V gene's germline CDR1 is SGHTA and CDR2 FQGTGA. The CDR3 sequence is 16 residues long. V lost 2 bases and J lost 2, with 14 bases in between. The CDR3 DNA reads as TGTGCCAGCAGCTTAGGGGCTGGGGTTGACACAGATACGCAGTATTTT. Residues: CASSLGAGVDTDTQYF.

This clonotype came up a few times. V and J are TRBV10-2 and TRBJ2-7, with 7 bases identical to TRBD1. Per the germline V gene, CDR1 is WSHSY and CDR2 is SAAADI. Germline trimming cut 5 bases from V and 2 bases from J; bases unmatched to any gene: 3. The CDR3 has 13 amino acids. CDR3 DNA: TGCGCCAGCAGTAGGGACAGTACCTACGAGCAGTACTTC. Protein: CASSRDSTYEQYF.

The chain uses TRBV5-1 and TRBJ2-3, with 9 bases fitting TRBD2. The CDR3 contains 15 residues. V shed 4 bases and J 4 bases; nucleotides not matched to a gene: 7. Per germline, CDR1 SGHRS and CDR2 YFSETQ. CDR3 in DNA: TGCGCCAGCAGCCCTAGCGGGATCCGAGCAGATACGCAGTATTTT. It encodes CASSPSGIRADTQYF.

This clonotype was detected ten times or more. DNA for the CDR3: TGTGCTAGTGGTTCCGGGACAACTTTCTCCTACAATGAGCAGTTCTTC. Encoded protein: CASGSGTTFSYNEQFF. The chain is built from TRBV12-5 and TRBJ2-1; D may be TRBD1 (6 bases). Germline V CDR1 and CDR2: LGHNT, FRNRAP. Trimming left V 4 bases short and J 0 bases short, with 13 bases between. This CDR3 comprises 16 residues.

This clonotype was counted only a few times. In DNA, the CDR3 is TGTGCCAGCAGTTACTGGAGCTCTAATTCACCCCTCCACTTT. It is translated as CASSYWSSNSPLHF. The rearrangement joins TRBV6-5 to TRBJ1-6; unclear D gene. Trimming stripped 1 base from V and 6 bases from J, with 7 bases between. The CDR3 has 14 amino acids. Germline V gene sequence: CDR1 MNHEY, CDR2 SVGAGI.

This clonotype was detected a few times. The chain carries TRBV21-1 and TRBJ2-1. TRBV21-1 represents a pseudogene. The CDR3 length is 10 residues. As DNA, the CDR3 is TGTGCCAGCAGTATGGGAGAGCAGTTCTTC. This codes for CASSMGEQFF.

The chain couples TRBV19 to TRBJ2-1, with 11 bases matching TRBD1. V was clipped by 1 base and J by 7 bases; unmatched bases: 3. Looked up from germline, CDR1 is LNHDA and CDR2 is SQIVND (reference sequence). There are 15 residues in the CDR3. The CDR3 DNA reads TGTGCCAGTAGTATAGGGACAGGGGGCTTTAATGAGCAGTTCTTC. Its protein product is CASSIGTGGFNEQFF. Drawing the rest from reference TRBV19 and TRBJ2-1, the complete variable domain is DGGITQSPKYLFRKEGQNVTLSCEQNLNHDAMYWYRQDPGQGLRLIYYSQIVNDFQKGDIAEGYSVSREKKESFPLTVTSAQKNPTAFYLCASSIGTGGFNEQFFGPGTRLTVL.

This clonotype has more than one count but fewer than ten. The chain carries TRBV12-3 or TRBV12-4 and TRBJ1-3, with D unclear. CDR3 length equals 13 residues. V was shortened by 3 bases and J by 2 bases, with 5 bases between the two germline ends. The CDR3, as DNA: TGTGCCAGCAGTTTCTCCCCTGGAAACACCATATATTTT. It is translated as CASSFSPGNTIYF.

The chain is built from TRBV7-3 and TRBJ2-1, with no clear D. The CDR3 is 15 amino acids. Germline values: CDR1 SGHTA, CDR2 FQGTGA. The V gene lost 0 bases and the J gene lost 3 bases, with 9 bases spanning the gap. CDR3 residues: CASSLTPQNYNEQFF. For the CDR3, the DNA is TGTGCCAGCAGCTTAACCCCTCAAAACTACAATGAGCAGTTCTTC.

The genes are TRBV10-1 and TRBJ2-7, with D perhaps given as TRBD1 or TRBD2 (5 bases each). This CDR3 has 16 amino acids. The V gene lost 10 bases and the J gene lost 6 bases, with 28 bases spanning the gap. Germline V gene sequence: CDR1 WNHNN, CDR2 SYGVQD (reference sequence). The DNA for the CDR3 is TGCGCCACCGGGGTCGGGACGGTGGAACGTGAGGTCGAGCAGTACGTC. It codes for CATGVGTVEREVEQYV.

The sample holds a few counts of this clonotype. J is TRBJ1-4 and V is TRBV20-1; D might be TRBD1 (5 bases). The CDR3 contains 14 residues. Germline V gene data show CDR1 as DFQATT and CDR2 as SNEGSKA (reference sequence). V lost 5 bases and J 7 bases, leaving 17 bases between the germline ends. In nucleotides, the CDR3 is TGCAGTGCTCAAGCGGGGGGTGGAATTGAAAAACTGTTTTTT. Translated, it gives CSAQAGGGIEKLFF.